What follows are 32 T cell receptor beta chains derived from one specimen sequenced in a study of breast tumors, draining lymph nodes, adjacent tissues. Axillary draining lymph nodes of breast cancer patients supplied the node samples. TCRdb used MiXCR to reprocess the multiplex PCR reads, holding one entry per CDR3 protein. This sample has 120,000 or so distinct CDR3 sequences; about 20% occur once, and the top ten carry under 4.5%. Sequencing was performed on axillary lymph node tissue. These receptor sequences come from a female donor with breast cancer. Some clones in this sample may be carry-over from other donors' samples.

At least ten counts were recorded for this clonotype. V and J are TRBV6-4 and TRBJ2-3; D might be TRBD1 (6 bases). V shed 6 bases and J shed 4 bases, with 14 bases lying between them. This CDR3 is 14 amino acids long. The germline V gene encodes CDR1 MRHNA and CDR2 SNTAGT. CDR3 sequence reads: CASREYRESDTQYF. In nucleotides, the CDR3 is TGTGCCAGCAGAGAATACAGGGAATCAGATACGCAGTATTTT.

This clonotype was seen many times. The CDR3 DNA sequence: TGTGCCACCAGCAGCCAGGACAGACCGAGCACAGATACGCAGTATTTT. It codes for CATSSQDRPSTDTQYF. This chain links TRBV15 with TRBJ2-3; TRBD1 might be the D (6 bases). V lost 3 bases and J lost 0, with 13 bases in between. CDR3 length equals 16 residues. Germline V lookup: CDR1 LNHNV, CDR2 YYDKDF (reference sequence).

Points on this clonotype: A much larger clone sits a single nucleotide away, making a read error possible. The CDR3 bases are TGTGCCAGCAGTGACTGGGCTGGGGCCAACGTCCTGACTTTC. Protein: CASSDWAGANVLTF. The chain has TRBV6-5 and TRBJ2-6, with D hard to call. CDR1 and CDR2 (germline): MNHEY, SVGAGI. The CDR3 totals 14 residues. V lost 5 bases and J lost 2, with 7 bases in between.

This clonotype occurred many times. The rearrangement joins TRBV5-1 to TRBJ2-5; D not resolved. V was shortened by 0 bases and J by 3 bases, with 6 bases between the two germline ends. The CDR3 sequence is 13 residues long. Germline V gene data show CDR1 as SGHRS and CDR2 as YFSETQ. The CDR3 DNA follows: TGCGCCAGCAGCTTGGAGTGGGAAGAGACCCAGTACTTC. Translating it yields CASSLEWEETQYF. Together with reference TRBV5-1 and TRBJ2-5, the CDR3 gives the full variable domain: KAGVTQTPRYLIKTRGQQVTLSCSPISGHRSVSWYQQTPGQGLQFLFEYFSETQRNKGNFPGRFSGRQFSNSRSEMNVSTLELGDSALYLCASSLEWEETQYFGPGTRLLVL.

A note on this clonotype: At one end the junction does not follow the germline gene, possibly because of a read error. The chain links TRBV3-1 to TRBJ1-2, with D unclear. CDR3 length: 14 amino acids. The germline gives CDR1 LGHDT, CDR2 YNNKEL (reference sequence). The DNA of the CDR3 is TGTGCCAGCGGCCAAGGGCACAGAAGTTATGGCTACACCTTC. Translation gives CASGQGHRSYGYTF.

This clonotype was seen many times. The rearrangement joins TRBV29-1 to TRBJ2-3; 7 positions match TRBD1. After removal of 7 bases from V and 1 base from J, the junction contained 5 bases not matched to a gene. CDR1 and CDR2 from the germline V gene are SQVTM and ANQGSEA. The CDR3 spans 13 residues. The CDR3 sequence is CSGAGGGTDTQYF. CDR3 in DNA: TGCAGCGGTGCAGGGGGAGGCACAGATACGCAGTATTTT.

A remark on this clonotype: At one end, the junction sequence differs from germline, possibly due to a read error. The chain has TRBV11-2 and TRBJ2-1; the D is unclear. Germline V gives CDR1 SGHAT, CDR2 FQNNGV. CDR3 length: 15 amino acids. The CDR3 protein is CASSYGLPSYNEQFF. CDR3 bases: TGTGCCAGCAGCTATGGGCTCCCCTCCTACAACGAGCAGTTCTTC.

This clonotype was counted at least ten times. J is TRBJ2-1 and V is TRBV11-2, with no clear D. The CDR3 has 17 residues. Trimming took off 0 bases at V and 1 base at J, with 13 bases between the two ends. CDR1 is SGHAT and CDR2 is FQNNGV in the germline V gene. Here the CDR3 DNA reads TGTGCCAGCAGCTTAGACGGGCCAGGCGCTTCCTACAATGAGCAGTTCTTC. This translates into CASSLDGPGASYNEQFF.

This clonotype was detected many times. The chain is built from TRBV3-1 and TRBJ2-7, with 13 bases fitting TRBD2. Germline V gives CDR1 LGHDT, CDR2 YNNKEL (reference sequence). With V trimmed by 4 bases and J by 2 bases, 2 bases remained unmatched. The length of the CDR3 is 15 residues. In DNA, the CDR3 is TGTGCCAGCAGCCCCACTAGCGGGGGGGCCTACGAGCAGTACTTC. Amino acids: CASSPTSGGAYEQYF.

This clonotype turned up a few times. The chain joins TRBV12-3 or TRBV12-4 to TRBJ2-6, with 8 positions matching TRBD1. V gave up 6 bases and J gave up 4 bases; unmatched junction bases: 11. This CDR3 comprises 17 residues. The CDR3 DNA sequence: TGTGCCAGCAGAATCGGACAGGGAAAGCGGGGGGCCAACGTCCTGACTTTC. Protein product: CASRIGQGKRGANVLTF.

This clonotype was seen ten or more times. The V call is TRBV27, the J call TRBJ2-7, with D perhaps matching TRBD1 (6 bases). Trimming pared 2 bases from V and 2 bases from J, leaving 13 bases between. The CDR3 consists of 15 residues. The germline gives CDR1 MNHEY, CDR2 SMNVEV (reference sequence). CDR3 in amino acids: CASSLKVQGTYEQYF. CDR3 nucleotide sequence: TGTGCCAGCAGTTTAAAAGTGCAGGGGACCTACGAGCAGTACTTC.

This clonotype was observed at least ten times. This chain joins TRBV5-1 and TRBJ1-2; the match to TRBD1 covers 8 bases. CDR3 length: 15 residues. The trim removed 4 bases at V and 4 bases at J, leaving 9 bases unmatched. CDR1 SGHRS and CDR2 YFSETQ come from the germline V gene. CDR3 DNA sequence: TGCGCCAGCAGCCCGGGACAGGCGACCTCCTATGGCTACACCTTC. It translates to CASSPGQATSYGYTF.

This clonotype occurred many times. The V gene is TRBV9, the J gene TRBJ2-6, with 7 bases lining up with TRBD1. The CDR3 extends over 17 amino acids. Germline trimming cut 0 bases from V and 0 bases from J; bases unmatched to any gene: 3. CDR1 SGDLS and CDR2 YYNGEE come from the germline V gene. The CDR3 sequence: CASSVEAGGSGANVLTF. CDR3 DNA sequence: TGTGCCAGCAGCGTAGAAGCAGGGGGCTCTGGGGCCAACGTCCTGACTTTC.

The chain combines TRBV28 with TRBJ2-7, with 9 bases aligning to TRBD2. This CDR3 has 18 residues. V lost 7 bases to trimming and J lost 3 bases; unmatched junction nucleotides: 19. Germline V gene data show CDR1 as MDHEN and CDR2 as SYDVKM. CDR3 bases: TGTGCCAGCACCCCTTCCCTGGGGGCTAGCGGGATGGGCTACGAGCAGTACTTC. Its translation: CASTPSLGASGMGYEQYF.

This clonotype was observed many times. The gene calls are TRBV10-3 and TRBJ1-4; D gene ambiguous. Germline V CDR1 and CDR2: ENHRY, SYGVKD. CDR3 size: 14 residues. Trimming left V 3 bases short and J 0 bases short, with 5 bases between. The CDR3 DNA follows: TGTGCCATCAGTGAAGGGTCAACTAATGAAAAACTGTTTTTT. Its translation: CAISEGSTNEKLFF.

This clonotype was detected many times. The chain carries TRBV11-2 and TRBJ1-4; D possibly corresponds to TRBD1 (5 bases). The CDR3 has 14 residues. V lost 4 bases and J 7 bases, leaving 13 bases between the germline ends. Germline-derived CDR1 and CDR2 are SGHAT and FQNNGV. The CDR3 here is CASSSVRGREKLFF. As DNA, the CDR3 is TGTGCCAGCAGCTCAGTCCGGGGCCGTGAAAAACTGTTTTTT.

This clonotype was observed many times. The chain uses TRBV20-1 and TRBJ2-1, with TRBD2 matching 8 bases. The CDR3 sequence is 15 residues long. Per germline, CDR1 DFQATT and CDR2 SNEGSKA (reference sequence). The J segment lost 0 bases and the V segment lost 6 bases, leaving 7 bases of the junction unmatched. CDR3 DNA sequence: TGCAGTGCAGTCACTAGCGGTAGCTCCTACAATGAGCAGTTCTTC. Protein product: CSAVTSGSSYNEQFF.

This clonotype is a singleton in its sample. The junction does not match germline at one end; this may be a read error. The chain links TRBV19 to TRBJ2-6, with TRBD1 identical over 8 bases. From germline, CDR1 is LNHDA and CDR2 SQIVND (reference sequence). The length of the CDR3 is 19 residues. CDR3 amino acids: CASSMGLDRELSGANVLTF. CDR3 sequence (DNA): TGTGCCAGTAGTATGGGATTGGACAGGGAACTCTCTGGGGCCAACGTCCTGACCTTC.

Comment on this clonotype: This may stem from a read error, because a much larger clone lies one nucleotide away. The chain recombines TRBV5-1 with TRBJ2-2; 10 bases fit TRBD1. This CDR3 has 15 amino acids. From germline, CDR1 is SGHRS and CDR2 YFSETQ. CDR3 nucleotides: TGCGCCAGCAGCAAGGGACAGGGGAGCACCGGGGGGCTGTTTTTT. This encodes CASSKGQGSTGGLFF. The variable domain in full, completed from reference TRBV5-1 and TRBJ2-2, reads KAGVTQTPRYLIKTRGQQVTLSCSPISGHRSVSWYQQTPGQGLQFLFEYFSETQRNKGNFPGRFSGRQFSNSRSEMNVSTLELGDSALYLCASSKGQGSTGGLFFGEGSRLTVL.

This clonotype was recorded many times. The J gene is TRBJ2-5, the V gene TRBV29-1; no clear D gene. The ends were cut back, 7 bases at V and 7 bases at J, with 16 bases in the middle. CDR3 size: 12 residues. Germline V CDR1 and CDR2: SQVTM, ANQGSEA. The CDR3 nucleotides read TGCAGCGCCGGGTGGGGATTTGGGACCCAGTACTTC. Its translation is CSAGWGFGTQYF. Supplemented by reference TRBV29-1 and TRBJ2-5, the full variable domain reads SAVISQKPSRDICQRGTSLTIQCQVDSQVTMMFWYRQQPGQSLTLIATANQGSEATYESGFVIDKFPISRPNLTFSTLTVSNMSPEDSSIYLCSAGWGFGTQYFGPGTRLLVL.

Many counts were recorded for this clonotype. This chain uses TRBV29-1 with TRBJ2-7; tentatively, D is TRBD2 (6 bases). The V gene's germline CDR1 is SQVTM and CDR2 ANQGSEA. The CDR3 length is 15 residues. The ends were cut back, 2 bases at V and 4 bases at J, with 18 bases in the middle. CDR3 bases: TGCAGCGTTGAAAGGACTTCGGGACTGGCGTACGAGCAGTACTTC. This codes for CSVERTSGLAYEQYF.

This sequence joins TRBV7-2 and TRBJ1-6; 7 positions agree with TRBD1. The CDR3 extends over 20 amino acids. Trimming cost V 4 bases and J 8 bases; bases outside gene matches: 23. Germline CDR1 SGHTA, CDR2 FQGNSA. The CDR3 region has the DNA TGTGCCAGCAGCTCAAGGCGGGCGAGGTCGCTTGACAGGGTTTATTCACCCCTCCACTTT. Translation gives CASSSRRARSLDRVYSPLHF.

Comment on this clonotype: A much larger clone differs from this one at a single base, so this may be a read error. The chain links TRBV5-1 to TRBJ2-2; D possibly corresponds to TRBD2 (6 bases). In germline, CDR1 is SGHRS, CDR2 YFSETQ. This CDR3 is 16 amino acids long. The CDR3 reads CASGLVGGVNTGELFF. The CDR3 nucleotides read TGCGCCAGCGGCTTGGTTGGAGGGGTGAACACCGGGGAGCTGTTTTTT. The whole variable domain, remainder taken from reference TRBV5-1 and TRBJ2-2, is KAGVTQTPRYLIKTRGQQVTLSCSPISGHRSVSWYQQTPGQGLQFLFEYFSETQRNKGNFPGRFSGRQFSNSRSEMNVSTLELGDSALYLCASGLVGGVNTGELFFGEGSRLTVL.

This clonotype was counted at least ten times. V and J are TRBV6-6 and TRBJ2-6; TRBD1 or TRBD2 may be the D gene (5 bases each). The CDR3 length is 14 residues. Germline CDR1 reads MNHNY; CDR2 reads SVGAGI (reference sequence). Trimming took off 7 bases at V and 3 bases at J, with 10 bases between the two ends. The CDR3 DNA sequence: TGTGCCAGCACCAGGGACGGTGGGGCCAACGTCCTGACTTTC. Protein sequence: CASTRDGGANVLTF.

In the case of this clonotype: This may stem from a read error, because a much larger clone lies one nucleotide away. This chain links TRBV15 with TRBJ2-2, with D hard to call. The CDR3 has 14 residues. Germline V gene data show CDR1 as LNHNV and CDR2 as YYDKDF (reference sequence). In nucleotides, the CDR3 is TGTGCCACCAGCCCCGGTACGAACGCCGGGGAGCTGTTTTTT. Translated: CATSPGTNAGELFF.

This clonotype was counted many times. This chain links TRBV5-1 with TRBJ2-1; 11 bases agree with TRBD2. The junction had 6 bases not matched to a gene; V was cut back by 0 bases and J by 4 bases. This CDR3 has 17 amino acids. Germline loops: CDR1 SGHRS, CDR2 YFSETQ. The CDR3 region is CASSLGLAGGIYNEQFF. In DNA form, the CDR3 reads TGCGCCAGCAGCTTGGGGCTAGCGGGGGGTATTTACAATGAGCAGTTCTTC.

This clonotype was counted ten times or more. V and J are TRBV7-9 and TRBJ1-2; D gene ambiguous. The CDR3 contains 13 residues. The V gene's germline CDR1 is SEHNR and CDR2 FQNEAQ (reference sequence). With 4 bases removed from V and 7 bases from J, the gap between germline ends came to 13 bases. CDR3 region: CASSWTGFGGYTF. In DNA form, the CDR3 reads TGTGCCAGCAGCTGGACGGGGTTTGGTGGCTACACCTTC.

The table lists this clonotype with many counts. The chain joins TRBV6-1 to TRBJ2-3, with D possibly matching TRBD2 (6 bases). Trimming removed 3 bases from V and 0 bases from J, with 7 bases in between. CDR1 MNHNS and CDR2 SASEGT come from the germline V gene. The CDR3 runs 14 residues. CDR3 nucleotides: TGTGCCAGCAGTGACGGGGGTAGCACAGATACGCAGTATTTT. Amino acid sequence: CASSDGGSTDTQYF.

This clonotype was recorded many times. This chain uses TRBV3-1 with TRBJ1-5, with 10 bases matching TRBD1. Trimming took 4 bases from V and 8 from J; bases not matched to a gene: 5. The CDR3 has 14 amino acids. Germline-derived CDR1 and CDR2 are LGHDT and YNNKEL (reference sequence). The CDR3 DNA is TGTGCCAGCAGCCCCGGGACAGGGGAAGAGCCCCAGCATTTT. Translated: CASSPGTGEEPQHF. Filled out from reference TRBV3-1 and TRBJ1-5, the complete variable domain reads DTAVSQTPKYLVTQMGNDKSIKCEQNLGHDTMYWYKQDSKKFLKIMFSYNNKELIINETVPNRFSPKSPDKAHLNLHINSLELGDSAVYFCASSPGTGEEPQHFGDGTRLSIL.

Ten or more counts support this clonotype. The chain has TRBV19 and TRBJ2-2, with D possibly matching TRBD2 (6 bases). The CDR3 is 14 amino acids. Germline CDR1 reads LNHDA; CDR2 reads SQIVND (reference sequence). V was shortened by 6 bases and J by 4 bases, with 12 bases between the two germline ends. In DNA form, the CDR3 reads TGTGCCAGTAGCAGATATAGCGGCACCGGGGAGCTGTTTTTT. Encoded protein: CASSRYSGTGELFF.

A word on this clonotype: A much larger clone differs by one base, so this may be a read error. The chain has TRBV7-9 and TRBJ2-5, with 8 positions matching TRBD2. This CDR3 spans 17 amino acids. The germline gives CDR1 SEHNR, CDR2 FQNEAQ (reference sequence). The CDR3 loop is CVSSPGGSGIYQETQYF. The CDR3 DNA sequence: TGTGTCAGCAGCCCGGGGGGTAGCGGGATCTACCAAGAGACCCAGTACTTC.

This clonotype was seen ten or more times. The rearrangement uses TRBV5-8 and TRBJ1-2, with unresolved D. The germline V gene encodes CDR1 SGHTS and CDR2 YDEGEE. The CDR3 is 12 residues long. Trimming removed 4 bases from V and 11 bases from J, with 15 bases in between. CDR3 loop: CASSPEGGSYTF. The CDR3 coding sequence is TGTGCCAGCAGCCCGGAGGGAGGGAGTTACACCTTC.